The 30 T cell receptor beta chains below come from one sample, sequenced in a study of early T cells in non-severe SARS-CoV-2 infection. TCRdb reprocessed the 5' RACE reads with MiXCR, giving one entry per CDR3 protein. This table holds tens of thousands of distinct CDR3 sequences, 8% to 10% found once. Sequenced material: whole blood, taken at baseline. These receptor sequences come from an adult who was a healthcare worker with PCR-confirmed SARS-CoV-2 infection or an uninfected control (not recorded which).

This clonotype was seen repeatedly, ten times or more. This rearrangement joins TRBV7-9 to TRBJ1-4; D is unresolved. CDR1 and CDR2 from the germline V gene are SEHNR and FQNEAQ (reference sequence). The CDR3 is made up of 13 amino acids. Trimming took off 3 bases at V and 5 bases at J, with 7 bases between the two ends. CDR3 region: CASSFGGNEKLFF. CDR3 DNA sequence: TGTGCCAGCAGCTTCGGCGGGAATGAAAAACTGTTTTTT.

This clonotype was detected a few times. The chain carries TRBV18 and TRBJ2-1; 7 bases are a match to TRBD2. Per germline, CDR1 KGHSH and CDR2 LQKENI. The CDR3 is 14 residues long. V lost 0 bases, J lost 10 bases, and 6 bases stayed unmatched. The CDR3 spells CASSPPVSSGEQFF. The DNA of the CDR3 is TGTGCCAGCTCACCACCGGTGAGTAGCGGGGAGCAGTTCTTC.

In this sample, this clonotype turned up a few times. This chain connects TRBV29-1 to TRBJ1-3, with D uncertain. V gave up 3 bases and J gave up 0 bases, with 3 bases separating them. The germline gives CDR1 SQVTM, CDR2 ANQGSEA. CDR3 size: 12 residues. The CDR3 loop reads CSVDGSGNTIYF. In nucleotides, the CDR3 is TGCAGCGTTGACGGCTCTGGAAACACCATATATTTT.

This clonotype has more than one count but fewer than ten. The chain has TRBV19 and TRBJ2-6; tentative D call: TRBD1 (6 bases). The CDR3 is 16 amino acids. V lost 3 bases and J 2 bases, leaving 11 bases between the germline ends. Germline V lookup: CDR1 LNHDA, CDR2 SQIVND (reference sequence). The CDR3: CASSIGQLAGANVLTF. CDR3 coding DNA: TGTGCCAGTAGTATTGGACAGCTGGCTGGGGCCAACGTCCTGACTTTC.

At least ten counts were recorded for this clonotype. V is TRBV20-1 and J is TRBJ2-6; TRBD1 agrees at 8 bases. J lost 10 bases, V lost 3 bases, and 8 bases had no gene match. CDR3 length equals 14 residues. Per germline, CDR1 DFQATT and CDR2 SNEGSKA (reference sequence). The CDR3 coding sequence is TGCAGTGCTAGTCAGGGGGCTTATTTGAACGTCCTGACTTTC. Its translation: CSASQGAYLNVLTF.

This clonotype was observed a handful of times. The chain links TRBV24-1 to TRBJ2-5; TRBD1 agrees at 7 bases. Germline loops: CDR1 KGHDR, CDR2 SFDVKD. The CDR3 extends over 15 amino acids. With V trimmed by 4 bases and J by 1 base, 5 bases remained unmatched. Written as DNA, the CDR3 is TGTGCCACCAGTGACCCGGACAGGTCCCAAGAGACCCAGTACTTC. Its translation: CATSDPDRSQETQYF.

This sequence joins TRBV5-1 and TRBJ1-1; D remains unclear. The germline V gene has CDR1 SGHRS and CDR2 YFSETQ. The V end lost 4 bases, the J end lost 2 bases, and 9 bases lay between the germline ends. This CDR3 is 13 amino acids long. CDR3 sequence: CASSEAENTEAFF. CDR3 nucleotide sequence: TGCGCCAGCAGCGAGGCCGAAAACACTGAAGCTTTCTTT.

As concerns this clonotype: A read error is possible here, since a much larger clone lies one base away. V is TRBV30 and J is TRBJ2-5; TRBD1 is a possible D gene (5 bases). The germline V gene has CDR1 GTSNPN and CDR2 SVGIG (reference sequence). Trimming shortened V by 3 bases and J by 5 bases, and 16 bases separated the two germline ends. The CDR3 covers 14 residues. CDR3 in amino acids: CAWSPQGVRETQYF. The CDR3 DNA reads TGTGCCTGGAGCCCCCAAGGGGTCCGGGAGACCCAGTACTTC. The full variable domain, its missing parts supplied by reference TRBV30 and TRBJ2-5, is SQTIHQWPATLVQPVGSPLSLECTVEGTSNPNLYWYRQAAGRGLQLLFYSVGIGQISSEVPQNLSASRPQDRQFILSSKKLLLSDSGFYLCAWSPQGVRETQYFGPGTRLLVL.

This clonotype was seen a few times. The J gene is TRBJ2-5, the V gene TRBV28; 8 positions agree with TRBD2. V dropped 8 bases and J dropped 4; count of bases not matched to a gene: 3. Looked up from germline, CDR1 is MDHEN and CDR2 is SYDVKM. This CDR3 has 12 residues. The CDR3 reads CASQREPETQYF. As DNA, the CDR3 is TGTGCCAGCCAGCGGGAGCCAGAGACCCAGTACTTC.

This CDR3 is CASSLVGEEQYF. The DNA for the CDR3 is TGCGCCAGCAGCTTGGTGGGGGAAGAGCAGTACTTC. The chain uses TRBV5-1 and TRBJ2-7; D is perhaps TRBD1 or TRBD2 (5 bases each). The germline CDR1 and CDR2 sequences are SGHRS and YFSETQ. Trimming left V 0 bases short and J 7 bases short, with 8 bases between. This CDR3 is built from 12 residues. Drawing the rest from reference TRBV5-1 and TRBJ2-7, the complete variable domain is KAGVTQTPRYLIKTRGQQVTLSCSPISGHRSVSWYQQTPGQGLQFLFEYFSETQRNKGNFPGRFSGRQFSNSRSEMNVSTLELGDSALYLCASSLVGEEQYFGPGTRLTVT.

The chain carries TRBV3-1 and TRBJ1-1, with no clear D. Germline V gives CDR1 LGHDT, CDR2 YNNKEL (reference sequence). The CDR3 runs 14 residues. V lost 1 base and J 1 base, leaving 7 bases between the germline ends. DNA of the CDR3: TGTGCCAGCAGCCAAGTAGGCGGGAACACTGAAGCTTTCTTT. Protein sequence: CASSQVGGNTEAFF.

The rearrangement links TRBV12-3 or TRBV12-4 to TRBJ2-2; a possible D gene is TRBD2 (6 bases). The CDR3 contains 12 residues. Trimming took off 5 bases at V and 7 bases at J, with 8 bases between the two ends. DNA for the CDR3: TGTGCCAGCAGTATGCGGGGCGGGGAGCTGTTTTTT. Protein: CASSMRGGELFF.

This clonotype was detected many times. This chain connects TRBV7-9 to TRBJ1-4; D not certain. Germline V gene data show CDR1 as SEHNR and CDR2 as FQNEAQ (reference sequence). Deletions cut 4 bases from V and 0 bases from J, with 12 bases between. This CDR3 has 16 amino acids. The CDR3 region is CASSYDHSATNEKLFF. The CDR3, as DNA: TGTGCCAGCAGCTATGACCACAGTGCAACTAATGAAAAACTGTTTTTT.

The chain couples TRBV19 to TRBJ2-1; TRBD1 agrees at 9 bases. J gave up 8 bases and V 7 bases, and 12 bases lay outside the gene matches. The CDR3 is 15 residues long. In germline, CDR1 is LNHDA, CDR2 SQIVND (reference sequence). CDR3 amino acids: CASTLTGQGVYEQFF. The CDR3 nucleotides read TGTGCCAGTACTCTGACGGGACAGGGAGTCTATGAGCAGTTCTTC.

This clonotype has a handful of counts. V usage is TRBV20-1 and J usage is TRBJ2-1, with D possibly being TRBD2 (7 bases). The V end was cut by 5 bases, the J end by 4 bases, with 15 bases between. There are 14 residues in the CDR3. Germline CDR1 DFQATT, CDR2 SNEGSKA (reference sequence). CDR3 bases: TGCAGTGCTGGGGGGGGCGTCCCGTACAATGAGCAGTTCTTC. This encodes CSAGGGVPYNEQFF.

The table lists this clonotype with many counts. This sequence joins TRBV7-6 and TRBJ2-1, with 7 bases identical to TRBD1. This CDR3 has 15 residues. Unmatched junction bases numbered 9, after V lost 4 bases and J lost 6 bases. Looked up from germline, CDR1 is SGHVS and CDR2 is FNYEAQ. The CDR3 is CASSSLQGLVNEQFF. DNA of the CDR3: TGTGCCAGCAGCTCCTTACAGGGGTTGGTCAATGAGCAGTTCTTC.

CDR3 in DNA: TGTGCCAGCAGCGTAGGGAGGGGCAATGAGCAGTTCTTC. Residues: CASSVGRGNEQFF. J is TRBJ2-1 and V is TRBV9, with D tentatively TRBD2 (6 bases). CDR1 and CDR2 (germline): SGDLS, YYNGEE. With 0 bases removed from V and 6 bases from J, the gap between germline ends came to 7 bases. The CDR3 consists of 13 residues.

This clonotype was seen more than once but under ten times. The chain couples TRBV7-3 to TRBJ2-6; D remains ambiguous. Trimming pared 5 bases from V and 0 bases from J, leaving 2 bases between. Germline V gene sequence: CDR1 SGHTA, CDR2 FQGTGA. CDR3 length equals 13 residues. DNA for the CDR3: TGTGCCAGCAGCCCCTCTGGGGCCAACGTCCTGACTTTC. Translation: CASSPSGANVLTF.

This clonotype has ten or more counts. The chain employs TRBV27 and TRBJ2-4, with 8 bases matching TRBD2. The CDR3 contains 17 residues. Trimming cost V 1 base and J 0 bases; bases outside gene matches: 5. Germline V lookup: CDR1 MNHEY, CDR2 SMNVEV (reference sequence). CDR3 in amino acids: CASSLFSSGRAKNIQYF. The CDR3 DNA follows: TGTGCCAGCAGTTTATTTTCCAGCGGGAGAGCCAAAAACATTCAGTACTTC.

This clonotype has only a few counts. The chain couples TRBV28 to TRBJ2-5; 8 nucleotides align to TRBD1. CDR1 and CDR2 from the germline V gene are MDHEN and SYDVKM. The CDR3 totals 15 residues. V trimming: 2 bases; J trimming: 6 bases; junction bases outside the gene matches: 8. The DNA for the CDR3 is TGTGCCAGCAGTTTAACCGACAGGGGACGGAAGACCCAGTACTTC. As protein: CASSLTDRGRKTQYF.

The table lists this clonotype with many counts. V usage is TRBV19 and J usage is TRBJ1-2; 10 bases are a match to TRBD1. Looked up from germline, CDR1 is LNHDA and CDR2 is SQIVND (reference sequence). This CDR3 has 15 amino acids. J lost 0 bases, V lost 6 bases, and 4 bases had no gene match. This CDR3 reads CASRTGTGANYGYTF. CDR3 DNA sequence: TGTGCCAGTAGAACCGGGACAGGGGCTAACTATGGCTACACCTTC.

This clonotype has a handful of counts. The genes are TRBV28 and TRBJ1-1, with a possible D match to TRBD1 (5 bases). V was clipped by 7 bases and J by 6 bases, with 21 bases between them. CDR1 is MDHEN, CDR2 SYDVKM, per germline. The CDR3 loop spans 15 amino acids. CDR3 sequence: CASNFPGPGRAEAFF. DNA for the CDR3: TGTGCCAGCAACTTTCCAGGGCCAGGGAGGGCTGAAGCTTTCTTT.

The chain combines TRBV4-2 with TRBJ2-7, with 11 bases matching TRBD1. J was trimmed by 3 bases and V by 1 base; bases with no gene match: 2. The CDR3 loop spans 15 amino acids. The V gene's germline CDR1 is LGHNA and CDR2 YNFKEQ. CDR3 in amino acids: CASSQGTGGLYEQYF. The CDR3 DNA reads as TGTGCCAGCAGCCAAGGGACAGGGGGCCTCTACGAGCAGTACTTC.

The table lists this clonotype with a few counts. The rearrangement links TRBV7-2 to TRBJ2-6, with 7 bases aligning to TRBD1. The germline CDR1 and CDR2 sequences are SGHTA and FQGNSA. Trimming at V came to 6 bases and at J to 2 bases, leaving 4 bases not matched to a gene. The CDR3 consists of 15 residues. The CDR3 spells CASRRQGPGANVLTF. The CDR3 region has the DNA TGTGCCAGCAGGAGACAGGGACCTGGGGCCAACGTCCTGACTTTC.

There are a few counts of this clonotype. This chain uses TRBV6-5 with TRBJ1-1; 7 nucleotides align to TRBD1. The germline V gene encodes CDR1 MNHEY and CDR2 SVGAGI. The CDR3 covers 16 residues. V was pared by 0 bases and J by 6 bases, with 10 bases of the junction left unmatched. The CDR3 loop is CASSYSPGGSIAEAFF. In DNA form, the CDR3 reads TGTGCCAGCAGTTACTCCCCAGGGGGATCTATCGCTGAAGCTTTCTTT.

This clonotype has a count of ten or more. J is TRBJ2-7 and V is TRBV20-1; the match to TRBD2 covers 14 bases. The germline CDR1 and CDR2 sequences are DFQATT and SNEGSKA (reference sequence). The CDR3 is made up of 15 amino acids. V lost 3 bases to trimming and J lost 6 bases; unmatched junction nucleotides: 7. The CDR3 region has the DNA TGCAGTGCTAGTGCCCGACTAGCGGGAGGGCCCGAGCAGTACTTC. Translated: CSASARLAGGPEQYF.

This clonotype showed up just a few times. The chain is built from TRBV7-9 and TRBJ2-3; 8 bases align to TRBD1. Germline assignment: CDR1 SEHNR and CDR2 FQNEAQ (reference sequence). The V and J ends lost 5 bases and 1 base, in that order; junction bases with no gene match: 8. This CDR3 is built from 16 residues. Here the CDR3 reads CASSEIGQGGTDTQYF. The DNA for the CDR3 is TGTGCCAGCAGCGAAATCGGACAGGGAGGCACAGATACGCAGTATTTT.

This clonotype was detected only a few times. The chain recombines TRBV24-1 with TRBJ1-3; D uncertain. Germline CDR1 reads KGHDR; CDR2 reads SFDVKD. This CDR3 has 14 residues. Trimming pared 2 bases from V and 0 bases from J, leaving 4 bases between. The CDR3: CATSDSLSGNTIYF. In DNA, the CDR3 is TGTGCCACCAGTGATTCCCTCTCTGGAAACACCATATATTTT.

Only a few counts were recorded for this clonotype. The gene calls are TRBV12-3 or TRBV12-4 and TRBJ2-5, with D maybe TRBD1 (6 bases). The CDR3 has 17 amino acids. Trimming left V 5 bases short and J 4 bases short, with 23 bases between. The CDR3 is CASSPLSQGVAPETQYF. The DNA for the CDR3 is TGTGCCAGCAGTCCCCTCTCACAGGGAGTTGCTCCAGAGACCCAGTACTTC.

This clonotype was seen repeatedly, ten times or more. This sequence joins TRBV4-3 and TRBJ2-5, with D unclear. With 5 bases removed from V and 1 base from J, the gap between germline ends came to 8 bases. Germline V lookup: CDR1 LGHNA, CDR2 YSLEER. This CDR3 comprises 13 residues. The CDR3 DNA is TGCGCCAGCAGCATTCAGATCCAAGAGACCCAGTACTTC. This codes for CASSIQIQETQYF.